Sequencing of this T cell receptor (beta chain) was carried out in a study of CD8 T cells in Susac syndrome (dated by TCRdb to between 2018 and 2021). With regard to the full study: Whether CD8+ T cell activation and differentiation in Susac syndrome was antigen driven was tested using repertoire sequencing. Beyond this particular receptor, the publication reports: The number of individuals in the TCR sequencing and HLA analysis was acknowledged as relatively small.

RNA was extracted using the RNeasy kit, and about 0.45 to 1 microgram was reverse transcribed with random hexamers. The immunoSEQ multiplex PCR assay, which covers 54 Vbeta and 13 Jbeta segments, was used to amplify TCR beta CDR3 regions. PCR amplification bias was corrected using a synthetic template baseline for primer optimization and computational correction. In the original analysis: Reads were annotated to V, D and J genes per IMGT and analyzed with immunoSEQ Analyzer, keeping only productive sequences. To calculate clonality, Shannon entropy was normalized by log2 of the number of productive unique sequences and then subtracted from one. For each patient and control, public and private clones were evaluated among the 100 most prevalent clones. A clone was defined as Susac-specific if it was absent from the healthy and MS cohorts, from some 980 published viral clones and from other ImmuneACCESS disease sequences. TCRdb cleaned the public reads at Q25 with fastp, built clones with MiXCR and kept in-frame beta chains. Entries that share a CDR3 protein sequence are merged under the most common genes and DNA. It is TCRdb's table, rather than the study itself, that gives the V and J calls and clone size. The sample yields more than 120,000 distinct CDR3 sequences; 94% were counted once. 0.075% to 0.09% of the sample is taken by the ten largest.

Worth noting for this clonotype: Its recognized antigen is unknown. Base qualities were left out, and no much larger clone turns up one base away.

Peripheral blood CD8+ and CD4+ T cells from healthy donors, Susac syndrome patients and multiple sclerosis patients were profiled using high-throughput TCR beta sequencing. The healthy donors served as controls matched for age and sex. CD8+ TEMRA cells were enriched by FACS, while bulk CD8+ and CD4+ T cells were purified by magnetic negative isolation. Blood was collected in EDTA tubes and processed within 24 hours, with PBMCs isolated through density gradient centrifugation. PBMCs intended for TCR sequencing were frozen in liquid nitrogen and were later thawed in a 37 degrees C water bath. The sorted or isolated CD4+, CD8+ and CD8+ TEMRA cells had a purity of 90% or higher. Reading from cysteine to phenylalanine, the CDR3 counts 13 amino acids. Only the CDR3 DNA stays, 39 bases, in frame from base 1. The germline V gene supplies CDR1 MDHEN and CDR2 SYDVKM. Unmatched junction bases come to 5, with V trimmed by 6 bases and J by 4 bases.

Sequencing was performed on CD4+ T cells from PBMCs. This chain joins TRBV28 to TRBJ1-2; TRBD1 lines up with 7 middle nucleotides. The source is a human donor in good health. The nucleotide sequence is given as TGTGCCAGCAGGGGACAGCACTTCTATGGCTACACCTTC. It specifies CASRGQHFYGYTF.